This T cell receptor beta chain was identified during a study of T cells in Graves' hyperthyroidism and ophthalmopathy (dated 2019 in TCRdb). For the wider study: Peripheral blood samples were taken at initial diagnosis, before any treatment was given. To identify TCR V-J signatures that set the groups apart, the researchers used a discovery cohort of more than 95 patients, made up of 40 to 45 with Graves' ophthalmopathy and around 58 with stable Graves' hyperthyroidism. Prospective prediction of ophthalmopathy was tested in an independent validation cohort of 18 to 20 hyperthyroidism patients and 15 to 17 patients who later progressed to ophthalmopathy. The approximately 100 discovery patients were divided at random into training and test sets in a 7:3 ratio. In more than five Graves' hyperthyroidism patients, the study also compared T-cell repertoires from thyroid tissue with T-cell repertoires from blood. After sampling, hyperthyroidism patients received methimazole starting at 30 mg daily, and ophthalmopathy patients received high-dose intravenous methylprednisolone. The paper describes TCR Vbeta CDR3 sequencing of 120 to 150 peripheral blood samples, made up of 43 ophthalmopathy patients, some 80 hyperthyroidism patients and 17 progressor patients.

From a lookup of the germline V gene (reference sequence), CDR1 and CDR2 are GTSNPN and SVGIG. Taken from cysteine to phenylalanine, the CDR3 has 16 residues. Just the 48-base CDR3 DNA is kept, in frame starting at base 1. V sheds 3 bases and J sheds 0 bases, leaving 17 bases between their ends. General conclusions and limits of the study: No statistical method was used to set the sample size in advance, and investigators knew the group allocation. In validation, progression to ophthalmopathy was predicted by the model with more than 65% sensitivity and just over 72% specificity, a median of roughly 6 months before onset. Ophthalmopathy was separated from stable hyperthyroidism by a 13 V-J signature model, with around 90% sensitivity and around 81% specificity obtained in cross-validation and 80%/75% obtained in testing. Most expanded thyroid clonotypes (frequency above 0.001) were also detected in blood, suggesting blood repertoires may reflect thyroid immune responses.

Stable Graves' hyperthyroidism was defined as no progression to ophthalmopathy during 18 months of follow-up. Hyperthyroidism patients were aged 18 to 65 years and newly diagnosed, with disease duration of less than 2 months. The study excluded patients with uncontrolled infections, other autoimmune diseases, pregnancy or lactation. Diagnoses were based on clinical symptoms, serum thyroxine and TRAb, thyroid ultrasound and orbital computed tomography. PBMCs were isolated from more than 8 ml of fresh peripheral blood by Ficoll-Paque density gradient centrifugation. Total RNA was extracted with Trizol reagent, and quality was checked on an Agilent 2100 Bioanalyzer. TCR beta CDR3 regions were amplified from RNA transcripts. The TCR CDR3 was subjected to a first round of RT-PCR using the HTBI primer set and the Qiagen OneStep RT-PCR kit. Libraries were constructed in a second round of multiplex PCR, after which size selection and purification were performed. Sequencing of the libraries was done on an Illumina HiSeq2000 using paired-end 100 bp reads. For the original study's pipeline: SOAPnuke was used to process the raw data, removing reads that contained adapters or uncalled bases, had a mean Phred below 15, or lacked an exact match to the constant primer or identifier. High-quality paired reads were merged with COPE v1.2.5, and unique nucleotide sequences were defined as clonotypes. MiTCR v1.1 was used to align the clonotypes against IMGT TRBV, TRBD and TRBJ reference segments. The analysis was restricted to V-J combinations with a frequency above 0.0001, which together covered over 99% of the repertoires. The TCS score was defined as F50 (clonal expansion) divided by E x V (chaos), with BLOSUM62-based TCRdist calculated between CDR3 peptides within each V-J. Welch's t-statistics and random forest reduced 514 V-J features to roughly 13, which were used in a naive Bayes classifier (R e1071). Clones were called with MiXCR by TCRdb after fastp trimmed the public reads at Q25, and only in-frame beta chains were retained. All rows with the same CDR3 protein become a single entry with the most common DNA and genes. TCRdb, rather than the study authors, made the V and J calls. Present in this sample are about 420,000 distinct CDR3 sequences, approximately 15% of which were seen just once. About 4.9% of the sample is taken by the ten largest.

In the case of this clonotype: The antigen it recognizes is unknown. No qualities accompany the bases; no much larger clone lies one base away.

The sequence was collected from a young woman with Graves' hyperthyroidism. The sample was blood. This sequence uses TRBV30 and TRBJ1-1; TRBD1 is perhaps the D gene, given 5 matching bases. The CDR3 protein is CAWRLAGGGMNTEAFF. The nucleotide sequence reads as follows: TGTGCCTGGAGATTAGCAGGTGGGGGTATGAACACTGAAGCTTTCTTT.